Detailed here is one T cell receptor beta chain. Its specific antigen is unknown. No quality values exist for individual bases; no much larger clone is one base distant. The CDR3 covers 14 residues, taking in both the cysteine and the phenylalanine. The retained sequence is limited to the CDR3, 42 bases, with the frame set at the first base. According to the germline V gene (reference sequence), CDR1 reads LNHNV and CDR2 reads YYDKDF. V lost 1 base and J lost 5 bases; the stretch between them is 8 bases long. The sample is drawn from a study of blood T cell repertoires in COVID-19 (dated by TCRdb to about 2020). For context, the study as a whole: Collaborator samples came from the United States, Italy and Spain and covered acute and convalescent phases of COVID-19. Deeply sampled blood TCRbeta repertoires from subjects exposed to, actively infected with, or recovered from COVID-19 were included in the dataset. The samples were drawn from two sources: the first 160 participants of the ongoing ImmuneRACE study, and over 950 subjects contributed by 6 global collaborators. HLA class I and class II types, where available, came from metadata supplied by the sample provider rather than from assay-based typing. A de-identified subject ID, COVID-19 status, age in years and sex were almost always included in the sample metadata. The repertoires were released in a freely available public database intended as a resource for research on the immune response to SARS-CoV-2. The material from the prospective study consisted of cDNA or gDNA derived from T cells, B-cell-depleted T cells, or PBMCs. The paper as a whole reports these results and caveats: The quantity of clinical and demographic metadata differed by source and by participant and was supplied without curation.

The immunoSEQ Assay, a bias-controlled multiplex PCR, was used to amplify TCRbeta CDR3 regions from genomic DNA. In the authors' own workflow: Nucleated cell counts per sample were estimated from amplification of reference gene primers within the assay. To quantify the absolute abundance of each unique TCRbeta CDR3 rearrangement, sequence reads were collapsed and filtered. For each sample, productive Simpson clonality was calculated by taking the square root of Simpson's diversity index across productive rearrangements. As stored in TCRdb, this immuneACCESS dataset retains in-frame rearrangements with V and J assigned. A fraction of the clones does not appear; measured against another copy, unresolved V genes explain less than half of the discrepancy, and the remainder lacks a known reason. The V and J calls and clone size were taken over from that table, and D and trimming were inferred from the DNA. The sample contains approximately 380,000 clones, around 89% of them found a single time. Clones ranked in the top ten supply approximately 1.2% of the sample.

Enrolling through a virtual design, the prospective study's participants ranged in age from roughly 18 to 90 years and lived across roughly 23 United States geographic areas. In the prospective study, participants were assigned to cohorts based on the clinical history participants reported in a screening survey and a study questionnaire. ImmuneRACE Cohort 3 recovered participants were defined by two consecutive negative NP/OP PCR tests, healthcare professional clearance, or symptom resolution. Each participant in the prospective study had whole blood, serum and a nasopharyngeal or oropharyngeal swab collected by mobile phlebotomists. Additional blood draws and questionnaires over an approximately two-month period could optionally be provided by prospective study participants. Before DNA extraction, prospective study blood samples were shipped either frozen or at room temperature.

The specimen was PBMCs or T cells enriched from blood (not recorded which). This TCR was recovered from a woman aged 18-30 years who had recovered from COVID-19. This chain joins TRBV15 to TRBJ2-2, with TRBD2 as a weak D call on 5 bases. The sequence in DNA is TGTGCCACCAGCAGAGTAGGGAGAACCGGGGAGCTGTTTTTT. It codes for CATSRVGRTGELFF.